This T cell receptor (beta chain) was sequenced in a study of Ad26.COV2.S vaccination and SARS-CoV-2 variants. Across the study: Once, or twice with 56 days between doses, Ad26.COV2.S was given intramuscularly.

Details on this clone: The antigen is not known.

Clones were sequenced by immunoSEQ multiplex PCR, and TCRdb holds only the in-frame ones, with some missing. In the table there are 400,000 to 500,000 clones, approximately 92% of which are singletons. Treatment: roughly 18 received Ad26.COV2.S at low or high dose, single or two shots; several received placebo; per-sample allocation not given. Samples were taken on day 63 after the first vaccine or placebo injection. A Boston donor was an adult aged 18-55 years. Notes on the study in general: Spike-specific TCR breadth was greater after Ad26.COV2.S than placebo. Reported post-vaccination CD8+ and CD4+ T cell responses to spike showed substantial breadth.

This TCR was sampled from a person aged 18-65 years who received the Ad26.COV2.S COVID-19 vaccine or a placebo. The specimen comprised peripheral blood, sampled in a trial of Ad26.COV2.S vaccine versus placebo.

The CDR3 DNA reads as TGTGCCACCAGTGATATAACAGTTAACACCGGGGAGCTGTTTTTT. This gives the protein CATSDITVNTGELFF. This chain links TRBV24-1 with TRBJ2-2; D ambiguous. The CDR3 sequence is 15 residues long. The germline V gene encodes CDR1 KGHDR and CDR2 SFDVKD. Trimming shortened V by 3 bases and J by 2 bases, and 9 bases separated the two germline ends.